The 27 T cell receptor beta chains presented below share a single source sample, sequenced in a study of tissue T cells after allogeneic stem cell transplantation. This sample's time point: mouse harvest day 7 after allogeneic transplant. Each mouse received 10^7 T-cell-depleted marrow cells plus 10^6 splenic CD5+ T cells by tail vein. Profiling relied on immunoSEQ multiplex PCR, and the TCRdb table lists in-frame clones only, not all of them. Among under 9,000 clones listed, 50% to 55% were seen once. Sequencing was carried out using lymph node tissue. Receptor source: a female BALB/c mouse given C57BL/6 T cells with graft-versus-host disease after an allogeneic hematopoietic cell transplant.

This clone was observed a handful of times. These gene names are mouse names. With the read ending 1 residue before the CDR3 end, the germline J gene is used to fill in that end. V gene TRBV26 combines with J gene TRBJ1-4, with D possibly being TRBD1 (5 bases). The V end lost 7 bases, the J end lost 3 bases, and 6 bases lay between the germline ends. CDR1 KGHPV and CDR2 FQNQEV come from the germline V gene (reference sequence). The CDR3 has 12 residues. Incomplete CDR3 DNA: TGTGCCAGCACAGGGCCCAACGAAAGATTATTT. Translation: CASTGPNERLF. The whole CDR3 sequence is CASTGPNERLFF.

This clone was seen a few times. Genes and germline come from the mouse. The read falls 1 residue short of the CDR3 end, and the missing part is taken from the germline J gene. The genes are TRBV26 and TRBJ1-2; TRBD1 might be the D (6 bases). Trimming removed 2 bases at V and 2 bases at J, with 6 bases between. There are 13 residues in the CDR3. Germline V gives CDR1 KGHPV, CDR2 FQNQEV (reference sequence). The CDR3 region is CASSLTGNSDYTF. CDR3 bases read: TGTGCCAGCAGTCTGACAGGGAACTCCGACTACACC.

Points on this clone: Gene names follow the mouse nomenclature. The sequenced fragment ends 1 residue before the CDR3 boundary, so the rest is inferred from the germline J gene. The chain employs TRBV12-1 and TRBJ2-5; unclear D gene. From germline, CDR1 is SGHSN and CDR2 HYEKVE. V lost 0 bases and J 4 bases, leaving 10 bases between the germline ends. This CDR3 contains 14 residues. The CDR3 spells CASSLDGRKDTQYF. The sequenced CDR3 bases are TGTGCCAGCTCTCTCGACGGGAGGAAAGACACCCAGTAC.

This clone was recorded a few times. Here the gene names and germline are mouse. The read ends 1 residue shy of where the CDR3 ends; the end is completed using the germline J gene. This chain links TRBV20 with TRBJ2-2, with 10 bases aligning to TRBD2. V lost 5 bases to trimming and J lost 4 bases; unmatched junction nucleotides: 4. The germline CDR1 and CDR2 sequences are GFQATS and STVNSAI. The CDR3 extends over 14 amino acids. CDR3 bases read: TGTGGTGCTTGGACTGGGGGTACCACCGGGCAGCTCTAC. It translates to CGAWTGGTTGQLY. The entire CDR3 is CGAWTGGTTGQLYF.

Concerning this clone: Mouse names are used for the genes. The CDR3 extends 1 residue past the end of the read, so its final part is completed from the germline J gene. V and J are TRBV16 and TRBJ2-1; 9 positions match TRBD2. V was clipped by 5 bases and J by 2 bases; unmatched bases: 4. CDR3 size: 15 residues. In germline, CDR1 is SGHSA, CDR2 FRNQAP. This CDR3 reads CASSPRDWDYAEQFF. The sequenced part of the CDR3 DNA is TGTGCAAGCAGCCCCCGGGACTGGGACTATGCTGAGCAGTTC. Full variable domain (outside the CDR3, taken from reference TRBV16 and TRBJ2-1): NAGVIQTPRHKVTGKGQEATLWCEPISGHSAVFWYRQTIVQGLEFLTYFRNQAPIDDSGMPKERFSAQMPNQSHSTLKIQSTQPQDSAVYLCASSPRDWDYAEQFFGPGTRLTVL.

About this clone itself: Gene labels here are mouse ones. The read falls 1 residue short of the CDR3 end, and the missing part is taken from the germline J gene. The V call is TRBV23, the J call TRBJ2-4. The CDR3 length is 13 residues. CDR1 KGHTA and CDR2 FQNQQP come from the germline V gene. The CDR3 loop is CSSSTASQNTLYF. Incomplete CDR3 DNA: TGCTCCAGCAGTACGGCTAGTCAAAACACCTTGTAC.

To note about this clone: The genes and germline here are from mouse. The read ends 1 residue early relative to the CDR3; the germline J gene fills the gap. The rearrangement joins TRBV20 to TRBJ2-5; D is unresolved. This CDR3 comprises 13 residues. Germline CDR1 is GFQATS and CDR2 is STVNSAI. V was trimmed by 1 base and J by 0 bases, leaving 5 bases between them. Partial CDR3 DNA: TGTGGTGCTAGGGTCAATAACCAAGACACCCAGTAC. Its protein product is CGARVNNQDTQY. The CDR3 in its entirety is CGARVNNQDTQYF.

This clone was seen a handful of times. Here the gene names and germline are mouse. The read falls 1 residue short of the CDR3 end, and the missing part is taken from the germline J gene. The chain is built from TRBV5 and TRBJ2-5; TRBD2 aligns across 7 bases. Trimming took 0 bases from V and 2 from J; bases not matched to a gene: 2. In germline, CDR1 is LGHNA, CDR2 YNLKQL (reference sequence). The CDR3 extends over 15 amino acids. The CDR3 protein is CASSQEGGGQDTQYF. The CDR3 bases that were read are TGTGCCAGCAGCCAAGAGGGGGGGGGCCAAGACACCCAGTAC.

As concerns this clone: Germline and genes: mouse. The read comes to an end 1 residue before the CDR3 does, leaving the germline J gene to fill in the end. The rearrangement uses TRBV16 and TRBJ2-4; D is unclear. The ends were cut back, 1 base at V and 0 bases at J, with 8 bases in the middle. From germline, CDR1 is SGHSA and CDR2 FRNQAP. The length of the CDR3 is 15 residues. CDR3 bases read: TGTGCAAGCAGCTTAGGCAGAACTAGTCAAAACACCTTGTAC. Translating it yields CASSLGRTSQNTLY. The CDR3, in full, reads CASSLGRTSQNTLYF. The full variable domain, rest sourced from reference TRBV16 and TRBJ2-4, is NAGVIQTPRHKVTGKGQEATLWCEPISGHSAVFWYRQTIVQGLEFLTYFRNQAPIDDSGMPKERFSAQMPNQSHSTLKIQSTQPQDSAVYLCASSLGRTSQNTLYFGAGTRLSVL.

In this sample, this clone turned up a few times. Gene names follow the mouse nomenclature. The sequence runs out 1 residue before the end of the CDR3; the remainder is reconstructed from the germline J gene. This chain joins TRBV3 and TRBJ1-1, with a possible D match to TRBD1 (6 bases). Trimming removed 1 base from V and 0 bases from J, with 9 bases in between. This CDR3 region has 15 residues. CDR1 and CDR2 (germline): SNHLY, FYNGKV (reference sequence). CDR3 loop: CASSLEGVANTEVFF. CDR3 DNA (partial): TGTGCCAGCAGCTTAGAGGGGGTTGCAAACACAGAAGTCTTC.

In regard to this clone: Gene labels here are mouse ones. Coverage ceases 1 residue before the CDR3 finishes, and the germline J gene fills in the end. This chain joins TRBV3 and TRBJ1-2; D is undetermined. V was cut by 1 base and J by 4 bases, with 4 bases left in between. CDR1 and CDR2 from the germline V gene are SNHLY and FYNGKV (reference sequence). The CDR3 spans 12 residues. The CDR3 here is CASSLGGSDYTF. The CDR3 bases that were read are TGTGCCAGCAGCTTAGGGGGCTCCGACTACACC. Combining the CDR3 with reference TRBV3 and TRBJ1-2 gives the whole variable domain GPKVLQIPSHQIIDMGQMVTLNCDPVSNHLYFYWYKQILGQQMEFLVNFYNGKVMEKSKLFKDQFSVERPDGSYFTLKIQPTALEDSAVYFCASSLGGSDYTFGSGTRLLVI.

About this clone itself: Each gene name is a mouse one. The sequenced CDR3 bases are TGTGCCAGCTCAGTCTGGGGGGGGTATGCTGAGCAGTTC. Translating gives CASSVWGGYAEQF. The CDR3 reads in full as CASSVWGGYAEQFF. The genes are TRBV12-1 and TRBJ2-1; 9 bases align to TRBD2. Read sequence stops 1 residue before the CDR3 end, and the germline J gene provides the missing end. This CDR3 is built from 14 residues. Germline V CDR1 and CDR2: SGHSN, HYEKVE. The V segment lost 4 bases and the J segment 4 bases; nucleotides outside the gene matches: 4.

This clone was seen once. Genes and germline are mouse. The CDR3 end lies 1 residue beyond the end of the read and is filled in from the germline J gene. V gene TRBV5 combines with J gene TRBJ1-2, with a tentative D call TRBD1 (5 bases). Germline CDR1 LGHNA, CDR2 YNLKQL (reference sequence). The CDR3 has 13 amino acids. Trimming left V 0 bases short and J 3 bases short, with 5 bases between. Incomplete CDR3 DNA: TGTGCCAGCAGCCAAGACAGGGACTCCGACTACACC. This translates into CASSQDRDSDYT. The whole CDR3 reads CASSQDRDSDYTF.

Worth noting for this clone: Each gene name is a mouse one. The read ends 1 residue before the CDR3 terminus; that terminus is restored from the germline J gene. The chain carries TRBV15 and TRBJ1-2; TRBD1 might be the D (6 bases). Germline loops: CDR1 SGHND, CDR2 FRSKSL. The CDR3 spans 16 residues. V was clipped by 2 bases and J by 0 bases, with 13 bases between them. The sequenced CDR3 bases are TGTGCCAGCAGTTTACGGGGGGGGCCGGCAAACTCCGACTACACC. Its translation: CASSLRGGPANSDYT. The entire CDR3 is CASSLRGGPANSDYTF.

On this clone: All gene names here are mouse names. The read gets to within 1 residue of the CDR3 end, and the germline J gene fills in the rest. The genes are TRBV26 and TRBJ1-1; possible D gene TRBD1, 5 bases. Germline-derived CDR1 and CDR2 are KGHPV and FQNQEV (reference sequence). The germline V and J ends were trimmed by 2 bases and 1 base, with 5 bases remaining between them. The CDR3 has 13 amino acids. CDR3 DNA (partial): TGTGCCAGCAGTCTGCAGGGAAACACAGAAGTCTTC. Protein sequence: CASSLQGNTEVF. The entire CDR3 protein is CASSLQGNTEVFF.

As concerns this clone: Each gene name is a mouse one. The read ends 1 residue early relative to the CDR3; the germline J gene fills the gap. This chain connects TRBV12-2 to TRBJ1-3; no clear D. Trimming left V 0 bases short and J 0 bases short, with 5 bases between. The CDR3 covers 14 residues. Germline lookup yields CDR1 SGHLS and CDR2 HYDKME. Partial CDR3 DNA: TGTGCCAGCTCTCTCACGTCTTCTGGAAATACGCTCTAT. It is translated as CASSLTSSGNTLY. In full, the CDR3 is CASSLTSSGNTLYF.

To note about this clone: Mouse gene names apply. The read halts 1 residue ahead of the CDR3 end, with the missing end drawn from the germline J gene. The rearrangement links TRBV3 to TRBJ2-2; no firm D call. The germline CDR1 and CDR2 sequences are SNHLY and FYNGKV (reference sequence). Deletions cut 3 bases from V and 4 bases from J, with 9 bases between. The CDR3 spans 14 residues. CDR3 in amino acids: CASSLRWATGQLYF. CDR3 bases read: TGTGCCAGCAGCTTGCGGTGGGCCACCGGGCAGCTCTAC.

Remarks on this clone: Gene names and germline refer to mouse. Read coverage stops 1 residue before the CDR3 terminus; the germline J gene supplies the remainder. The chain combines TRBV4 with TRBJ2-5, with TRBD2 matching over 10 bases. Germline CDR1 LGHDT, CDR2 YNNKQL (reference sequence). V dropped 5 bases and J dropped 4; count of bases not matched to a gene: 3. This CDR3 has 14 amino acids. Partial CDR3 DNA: TGTGCCAGCAGCCTCTGGGGGGGCGAAGACACCCAGTAC. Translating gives CASSLWGGEDTQY. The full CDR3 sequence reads CASSLWGGEDTQYF.

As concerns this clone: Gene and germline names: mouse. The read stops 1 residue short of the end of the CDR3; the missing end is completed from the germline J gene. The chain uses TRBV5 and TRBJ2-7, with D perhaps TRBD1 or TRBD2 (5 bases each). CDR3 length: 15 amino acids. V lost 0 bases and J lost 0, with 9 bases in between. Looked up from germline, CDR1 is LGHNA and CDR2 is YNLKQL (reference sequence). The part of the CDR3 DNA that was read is TGTGCCAGCAGCCAAGACCGGGGGAGCTCCTATGAACAGTAC. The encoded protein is CASSQDRGSSYEQY. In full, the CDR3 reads CASSQDRGSSYEQYF.

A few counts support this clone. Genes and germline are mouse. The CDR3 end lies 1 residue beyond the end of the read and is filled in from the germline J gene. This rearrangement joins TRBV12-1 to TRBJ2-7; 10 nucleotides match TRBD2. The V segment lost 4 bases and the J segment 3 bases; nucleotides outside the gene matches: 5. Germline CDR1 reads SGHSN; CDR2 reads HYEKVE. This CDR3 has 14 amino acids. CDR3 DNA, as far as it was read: TGTGCCAGCTCCTCGGACTGGGGGCTCTATGAACAGTAC. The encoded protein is CASSSDWGLYEQY. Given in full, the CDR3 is CASSSDWGLYEQYF.

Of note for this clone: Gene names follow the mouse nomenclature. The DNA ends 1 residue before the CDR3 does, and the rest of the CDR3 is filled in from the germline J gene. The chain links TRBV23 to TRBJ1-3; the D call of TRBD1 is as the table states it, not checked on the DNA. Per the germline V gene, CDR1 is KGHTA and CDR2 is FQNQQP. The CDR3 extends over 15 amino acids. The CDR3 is CSSSQGHNSGNTLYF. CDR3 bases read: TGCTCCAGCAGTCAAGGACACAATTCTGGAAATACGCTCTAT.

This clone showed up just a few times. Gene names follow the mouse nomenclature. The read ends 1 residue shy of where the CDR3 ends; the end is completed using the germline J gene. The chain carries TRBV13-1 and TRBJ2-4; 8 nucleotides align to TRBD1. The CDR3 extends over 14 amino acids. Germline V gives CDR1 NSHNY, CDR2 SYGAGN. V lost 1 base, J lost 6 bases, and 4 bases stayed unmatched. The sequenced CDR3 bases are TGTGCCAGCAGTGATCCCTCAGGGGGCAACACCTTGTAC. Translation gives CASSDPSGGNTLY. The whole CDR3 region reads CASSDPSGGNTLYF.

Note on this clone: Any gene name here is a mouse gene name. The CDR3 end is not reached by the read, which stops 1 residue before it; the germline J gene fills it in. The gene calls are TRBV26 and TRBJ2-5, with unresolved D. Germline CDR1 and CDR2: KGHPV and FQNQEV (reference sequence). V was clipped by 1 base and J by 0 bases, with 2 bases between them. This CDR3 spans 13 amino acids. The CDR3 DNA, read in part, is TGTGCCAGCAGTCTGTTTAACCAAGACACCCAGTAC. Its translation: CASSLFNQDTQY. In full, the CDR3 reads CASSLFNQDTQYF.

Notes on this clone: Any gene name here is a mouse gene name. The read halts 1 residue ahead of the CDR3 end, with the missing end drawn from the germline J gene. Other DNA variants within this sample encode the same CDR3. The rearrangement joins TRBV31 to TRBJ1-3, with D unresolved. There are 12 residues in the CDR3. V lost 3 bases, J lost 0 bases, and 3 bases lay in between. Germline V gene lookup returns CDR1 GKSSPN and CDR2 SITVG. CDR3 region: CAWSHSGNTLYF. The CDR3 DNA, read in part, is TGTGCCTGGAGCCATTCTGGAAATACGCTCTAT.

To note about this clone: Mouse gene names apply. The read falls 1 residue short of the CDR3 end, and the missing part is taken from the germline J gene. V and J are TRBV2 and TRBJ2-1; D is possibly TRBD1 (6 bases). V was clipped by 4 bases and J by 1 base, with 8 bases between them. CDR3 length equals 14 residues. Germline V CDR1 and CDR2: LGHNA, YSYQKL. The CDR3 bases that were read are TGTGCCAGCAGCCTTCAGGGGAACTATGCTGAGCAGTTC. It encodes CASSLQGNYAEQF. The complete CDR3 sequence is CASSLQGNYAEQFF.

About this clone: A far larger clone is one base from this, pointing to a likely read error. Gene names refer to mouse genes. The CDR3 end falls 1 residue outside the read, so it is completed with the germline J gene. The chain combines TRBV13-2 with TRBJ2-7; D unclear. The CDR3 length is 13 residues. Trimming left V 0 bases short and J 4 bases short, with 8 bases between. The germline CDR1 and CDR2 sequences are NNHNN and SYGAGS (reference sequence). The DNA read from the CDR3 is TGTGCCAGCGGTGATGCACCGGGGTATGAACAGTAC. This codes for CASGDAPGYEQY. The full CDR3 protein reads CASGDAPGYEQYF.

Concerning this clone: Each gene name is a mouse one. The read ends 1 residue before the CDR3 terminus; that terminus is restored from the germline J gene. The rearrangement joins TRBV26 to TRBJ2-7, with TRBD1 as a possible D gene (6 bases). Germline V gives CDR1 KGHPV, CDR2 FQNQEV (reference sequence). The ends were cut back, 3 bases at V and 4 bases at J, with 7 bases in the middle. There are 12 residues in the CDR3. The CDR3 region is CASSLGQYEQYF. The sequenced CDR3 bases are TGTGCCAGCAGTCTAGGACAGTATGAACAGTAC. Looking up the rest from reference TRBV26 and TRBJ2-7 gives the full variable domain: NSKVIQTPRYLVKGQGQKAKMRCIPEKGHPVVFWYQQNKNNEFKFLINFQNQEVLQQIDMTEKRFSAECPSNSPCSLEIQSSEAGDSALYLCASSLGQYEQYFGPGTRLTVL.